Given below is one T cell receptor (beta chain) in context. The data were obtained in a study of blood T cell repertoires in COVID-19. Study-level background: Nucleic acid was either cDNA or gDNA, and it came from T cells, B-cell-depleted T cells, or PBMCs.

The CDR3 covers 17 residues. V shed 6 bases and J 0 bases; nucleotides not matched to a gene: 12. Germline loops: CDR1 KGHSH, CDR2 LQKENI. How the authors handled the data: For nucleated cells, counts were estimated from reference gene primer amplification. Assay: immunoSEQ multiplex PCR; the TCRdb copy retains only in-frame clones and omits some. The DNA gave D and trimming, while V, J and clone size come from that table. Of roughly 240,000 clones in the sample, roughly 82% were seen once. The sequence came from a woman over 75 with COVID-19, enrolled during active disease. This sequence joins TRBV18 and TRBJ2-3; the match to TRBD2 covers 7 bases. The sequenced sample was peripheral blood. Written as DNA, the CDR3 is TGTGCCAGCTCCTTCGACCCCCTGGGGGGGAGCACAGATACGCAGTATTTT. Translating it yields CASSFDPLGGSTDTQYF.